The rows below give T cell receptor beta chains drawn from one sample of a study of monozygotic twins with inflammatory bowel disease. TCRdb re-called the 5' RACE reads, yielding one record per CDR3 amino acid sequence without DNA. Recorded for this sample: about 160,000 distinct CDR3 sequences. Sequencing used blood. Receptors were obtained from a human donor with ulcerative colitis or Crohn's disease, or a healthy co-twin of an affected twin (not recorded which). The CDR3 runs from the conserved cysteine through the conserved F or W. Rows may omit the clone size; those that give it use once, few, many or a size class.

NA TRBJ1-1 TRBV7-3 CASSLWGAMERDTEAFF
NA TRBJ2-7 TRBV20-1 CSAPGGSGRAGSYEQYF
NA TRBJ1-1 TRBV20-1 CSREGNTEAFF
NA TRBJ2-6 TRBV28 CASSEARGRGGANVLTF
NA TRBJ1-1 TRBV6-2/TRBV6-3 CASYYTSNTEAFF
NA TRBJ2-7 TRBV5-1 CASSLFGQDEQYF
NA TRBJ1-3 TRBV20-1 CSAVGTSELAGNTIYF
NA TRBJ1-2 TRBV19 CASLTGYGYTF
NA TRBJ2-1 TRBV27 CASSSPSLAGGPSEQFF
NA TRBJ1-2 TRBV6-5 CASSRAGNYGYTF
NA TRBJ2-7 TRBV10-3 CAISTNRDIYEQYF
NA TRBJ2-5 TRBV27 CASSLSQVRETQYF
NA TRBJ1-1 TRBV12-5 CASGFGRTGGTEAFF
NA TRBJ2-5 TRBV6-1 CASRPTGLSGYQETQYF
NA TRBJ2-1 TRBV14 CASSPPGLRHNEQFF
NA TRBJ2-1 TRBV3-1 CASSQDGRGHEQFF
NA TRBJ2-3 TRBV10-3 CAISEGGRLTVSTDTQYF
NA TRBJ1-1 TRBV20-1 CSAPGPVSTEAFF
NA TRBJ2-1 TRBV7-3 CASSSLAAPIPSSYNEQFF
NA TRBJ2-2 TRBV7-3 CASSSSPGQANTGELFF
NA TRBJ1-5 TRBV28 CASSLLFADQPQHF
NA TRBJ2-2 TRBV29-1 CSVEHGTGELFF
NA TRBJ2-1 TRBV5-4 CASSGGLQSSYNEQFF
NA TRBJ2-5 TRBV2 CASPGLAQETQYF
NA TRBJ2-1 TRBV12-3/TRBV12-4 CASSPRNEQFF
NA TRBJ1-4 TRBV14 CASSYYNGPYEKLFF
NA TRBJ2-7 TRBV10-3 CAIRTEYEQYF
NA TRBJ2-5 TRBV6-1 CASTLAGGLQETQYF
NA TRBJ2-3 TRBV10-3 CAISRTGTSGSGMTDTQYF
NA TRBJ1-1 TRBV6-1 CASSQGQWNTEAFF
NA TRBJ2-1 TRBV2 CASRGDFSYNEQFF
NA TRBJ1-2 TRBV24-1 CATSDVRQGVTYGYTF
NA TRBJ2-1 TRBV5-1 CASSLGDRGSYNEQFF
large TRBJ2-7 TRBV10-2 CASSDSGQGYEQYF
NA TRBJ2-1 TRBV20-1 CSARGDLAGGKRRGYNEQFF
NA TRBJ2-1 TRBV7-2 CASSLPPWGSYYNEQFF
NA TRBJ1-5 TRBV20-1 CSARASRWQGGQPQHF
NA TRBJ2-1 TRBV18 CASSPLGTGLNEQFF
NA TRBJ1-2 TRBV12-3/TRBV12-4 CASSNTGSYGYTF